The 23 T cell receptor beta chains reported below all come from one sample, sequenced in a study of blood T cell repertoires in COVID-19 (dated by TCRdb to the early 2020s). The library was made by the immunoSEQ multiplex PCR assay. TCRdb's version of the immuneACCESS table is confined to in-frame rearrangements and falls short of the full clone set. An unresolved V gene accounts for under half of the shortfall where checked; the remainder is of unknown origin. The sample data list roughly 73,000 clones, and around 86% of these were observed just once. Together, the top ten hold about 30% of the sample. Input material: peripheral blood. Receptors originate from a woman older than 75 with active or convalescent COVID-19.

This clone has only a few counts. The chain is built from TRBV7-2 and TRBJ2-2; 12 bases are shared with TRBD2. Germline CDR1 is SGHTA and CDR2 is FQGNSA. After removal of 6 bases from V and 6 bases from J, the junction contained 5 bases not matched to a gene. CDR3 length equals 15 residues. Here the CDR3 reads CASRSSGGAAGELFF. CDR3 nucleotide sequence: TGTGCCAGCAGGTCTAGCGGGGGGGCCGCCGGGGAGCTGTTTTTT.

The rearrangement uses TRBV5-8 and TRBJ2-4, with D perhaps TRBD1 (5 bases). Trimming stripped 7 bases from V and 6 bases from J, with 11 bases between. The CDR3 extends over 12 amino acids. The germline V gene has CDR1 SGHTS and CDR2 YDEGEE. The CDR3: CASEDKPNIQYF. The CDR3 region has the DNA TGTGCCAGCGAGGACAAACCAAACATTCAGTACTTC.

The chain couples TRBV11-3 to TRBJ1-2; 10 bases match TRBD1. Losses at the gene ends were 2 bases for V and 5 bases for J; bases not matched to a gene: 11. Germline V gene data show CDR1 as SGHNT and CDR2 as YENEEA. This CDR3 has 17 residues. CDR3 bases: TGTGCCAGCAGCTTATTGCAACCCAGGACAGGGGGATATGGCTACACCTTC. Translated, it gives CASSLLQPRTGGYGYTF.

The chain joins TRBV19 to TRBJ1-1; 8 bases are shared with TRBD1. The CDR3 consists of 15 residues. V was pared by 5 bases and J by 10 bases, with 15 bases of the junction left unmatched. Germline-derived CDR1 and CDR2 are LNHDA and SQIVND (reference sequence). The CDR3 reads CASSENRDRRIIAFF. CDR3 in DNA: TGTGCCAGTAGTGAAAACCGGGACAGGAGAATTATAGCTTTCTTT. The variable domain in full, with the rest retrieved from reference TRBV19 and TRBJ1-1, is DGGITQSPKYLFRKEGQNVTLSCEQNLNHDAMYWYRQDPGQGLRLIYYSQIVNDFQKGDIAEGYSVSREKKESFPLTVTSAQKNPTAFYLCASSENRDRRIIAFFGQGTRLTVV.

The chain carries TRBV30 and TRBJ1-6; no clear D gene. The CDR3 has 16 amino acids. Germline V lookup: CDR1 GTSNPN, CDR2 SVGIG (reference sequence). V was shortened by 1 base and J by 1 base, with 11 bases between the two germline ends. CDR3 nucleotides: TGTGCCTGGAGTGGTGTGGGCTGGTCCTATAATTCACCCCTCCACTTT. This sequence encodes CAWSGVGWSYNSPLHF.

The chain is built from TRBV3-1 (or the pseudogene TRBV3-2) and TRBJ2-3, with 7 bases identical to TRBD2. The V gene end was trimmed by 5 bases and the J gene end by 1 base; junction bases not matched to a gene: 6. The CDR3 runs to 15 residues. Germline CDR1 reads LGHDT; CDR2 reads YNNKEL (reference sequence). CDR3: CASSDSSGRTDTQYF. CDR3 bases: TGTGCCAGCAGCGACTCTAGCGGACGCACAGATACGCAGTATTTT.

This clone showed up just once. The chain couples TRBV5-1 to TRBJ2-2, with D hard to call. The CDR3 spans 14 residues. CDR1 is SGHRS, CDR2 YFSETQ, per germline. The V and J ends lost 2 bases and 2 bases respectively, with 7 bases between them. This CDR3 reads CASSFSLNTGELFF. As DNA, the CDR3 is TGCGCCAGCAGCTTTTCTCTTAACACCGGGGAGCTGTTTTTT.

This chain joins TRBV6-5 and TRBJ1-5; D is perhaps TRBD1 (6 bases). The CDR3 totals 14 residues. V was trimmed by 7 bases and J by 2 bases, leaving 12 bases between them. Looked up from germline, CDR1 is MNHEY and CDR2 is SVGAGI. CDR3 sequence reads: CASNLHRGNQPQHF. Here the CDR3 DNA reads TGTGCCAGCAACCTACACAGGGGCAATCAGCCCCAGCATTTT.

This chain connects TRBV6-5 to TRBJ1-2; TRBD1 matches at 9 bases. CDR3 length equals 12 residues. CDR1 MNHEY and CDR2 SVGAGI come from the germline V gene. The V and J ends lost 5 bases and 8 bases, in that order; junction bases with no gene match: 3. The CDR3 coding sequence is TGTGCCAGCAGTCGGACAGGGGACGGCTACACCTTC. Its protein product is CASSRTGDGYTF.

The J gene is TRBJ1-4, the V gene TRBV7-2, with 7 bases aligning to TRBD1. Looked up from germline, CDR1 is SGHTA and CDR2 is FQGNSA. CDR3 length equals 15 residues. Unmatched junction bases numbered 9, after V lost 5 bases and J lost 6 bases. CDR3 in amino acids: CASSPQTGTHEKLFF. The CDR3, as DNA: TGTGCCAGCAGCCCACAGACAGGGACACATGAAAAACTGTTTTTT.

The chain joins TRBV18 to TRBJ2-2; possible D gene TRBD2, 6 bases. Germline CDR1 reads KGHSH; CDR2 reads LQKENI. The CDR3 is made up of 18 amino acids. V lost 2 bases to trimming and J lost 2 bases, with 18 bases between them. Written as DNA, the CDR3 is TGTGCCAGCTCACCAACGGCAGGAGCAGGGACTAACACCGGGGAGCTGTTTTTT. It translates to CASSPTAGAGTNTGELFF.

This sequence joins TRBV19 and TRBJ2-1; 9 bases line up with TRBD2. Germline V gene sequence: CDR1 LNHDA, CDR2 SQIVND (reference sequence). The CDR3 length is 15 residues. Trimming took 3 bases from V and 7 from J; bases not matched to a gene: 7. The CDR3 reads CASSILAGGLNEQFF. The CDR3 DNA reads TGTGCCAGTAGTATCCTCGCGGGGGGGTTGAATGAGCAGTTCTTC.

The chain joins TRBV6-5 to TRBJ1-2; D is ambiguous. The CDR3 runs 11 residues. The germline V gene encodes CDR1 MNHEY and CDR2 SVGAGI. V lost 5 bases to trimming and J lost 5 bases, with 6 bases between them. The DNA of the CDR3 is TGTGCCAGCAGTCCCGGGTATGGCTACACCTTC. Its translation is CASSPGYGYTF.

This clone was seen a handful of times. The chain links TRBV7-9 to TRBJ2-5, with no clear D. The germline gives CDR1 SEHNR, CDR2 FQNEAQ (reference sequence). V was pared by 3 bases and J by 0 bases, with 17 bases between. The CDR3 covers 17 residues. CDR3 amino acids: CASSFVTLSGDQETQYF. DNA for the CDR3: TGTGCCAGCAGCTTTGTGACTCTGAGTGGCGACCAAGAGACCCAGTACTTC. The variable domain in full, with the rest retrieved from reference TRBV7-9 and TRBJ2-5, is DTGVSQNPRHKITKRGQNVTFRCDPISEHNRLYWYRQTLGQGPEFLTYFQNEAQLEKSRLLSDRFSAERPKGSFSTLEIQRTEQGDSAMYLCASSFVTLSGDQETQYFGPGTRLLVL.

The J gene is TRBJ2-1, the V gene TRBV11-2; TRBD2 aligns across 12 bases. Germline V gene sequence: CDR1 SGHAT, CDR2 FQNNGV. Trimming removed 5 bases from V and 6 bases from J; junction bases left unmatched: 5. CDR3 length equals 15 residues. This CDR3 is CASSTSGGSGNEQFF. The DNA for the CDR3 is TGTGCCAGCAGCACTAGCGGGGGGTCGGGCAATGAGCAGTTCTTC.

The chain carries TRBV9 and TRBJ2-7; 7 bases agree with TRBD2. This CDR3 has 16 amino acids. The germline V gene encodes CDR1 SGDLS and CDR2 YYNGEE. The ends lost 3 bases at V and 1 base at J; junction bases unmatched: 10. The CDR3 nucleotides are TGTGCCAGCAGCGAAGGGAGCGGGGTTATGTCCTACGAGCAGTACTTC. Protein sequence: CASSEGSGVMSYEQYF.

This chain connects TRBV7-9 to TRBJ2-6, with D perhaps TRBD1 (6 bases). The germline gives CDR1 SEHNR, CDR2 FQNEAQ (reference sequence). V was trimmed by 3 bases and J by 0 bases, leaving 15 bases between them. This CDR3 has 18 amino acids. The CDR3 spells CASSLNRALVSGANVLTF. The CDR3 nucleotides are TGTGCCAGCAGCTTGAACAGGGCCCTCGTCTCTGGGGCCAACGTCCTGACTTTC.

The CDR3 region has the DNA TGTGCCATCAGTGTCGAACCGGGACTAGCGGGGCTCGCGAACACCGGGGAGCTGTTTTTT. Its protein product is CAISVEPGLAGLANTGELFF. The V and J genes are TRBV10-3 and TRBJ2-2, with 13 bases fitting TRBD2. The CDR3 totals 20 residues. With 4 bases clipped from V and 0 bases from J, the junction kept 11 bases outside the gene matches. Germline V gene lookup returns CDR1 ENHRY and CDR2 SYGVKD.

This clone was detected only once. The V call is TRBV5-4, the J call TRBJ2-7; 8 bases line up with TRBD1. This CDR3 has 14 amino acids. V dropped 3 bases and J dropped 5; count of bases not matched to a gene: 7. Germline V gene sequence: CDR1 SGHNT, CDR2 YYREEE (reference sequence). The CDR3 sequence: CASSYGQGMDEQYF. The CDR3 coding sequence is TGTGCCAGCAGCTATGGACAGGGAATGGACGAGCAGTACTTC.

The chain carries TRBV9 and TRBJ2-1, with D perhaps TRBD1 (5 bases). The V and J ends lost 0 bases and 13 bases respectively, with 11 bases between them. The germline V gene encodes CDR1 SGDLS and CDR2 YYNGEE. The CDR3 contains 12 residues. DNA for the CDR3: TGTGCCAGCAGCGTAGGGGAAGGGGAACAGTTCTTC. Its translation: CASSVGEGEQFF.

This clone was seen a few times. The rearrangement joins TRBV9 to TRBJ1-3; 9 bases fit TRBD1. With V trimmed by 3 bases and J by 2 bases, 6 bases remained unmatched. CDR3 size: 16 residues. Germline values: CDR1 SGDLS, CDR2 YYNGEE. DNA of the CDR3: TGTGCCAGCAGCGCCGGACAGGGGCAGGCTGGAAACACCATATATTTT. This translates into CASSAGQGQAGNTIYF.

V gene TRBV7-9 combines with J gene TRBJ1-2, with TRBD1 matching 10 bases. The germline gives CDR1 SEHNR, CDR2 FQNEAQ (reference sequence). With 5 bases clipped from V and 7 bases from J, the junction kept 10 bases outside the gene matches. The CDR3 has 15 residues. The CDR3: CASSQGTGDAFGYTF. CDR3 DNA sequence: TGTGCCAGCAGCCAGGGGACAGGGGATGCTTTTGGCTACACCTTC.

The V and J genes are TRBV12-3 or TRBV12-4 and TRBJ2-3, with unresolved D. Trimming shortened V by 3 bases and J by 6 bases, and 10 bases separated the two germline ends. This CDR3 spans 13 amino acids. CDR3 region: CASSFRPADTQYF. The CDR3 region has the DNA TGTGCCAGCAGTTTCAGGCCCGCGGATACGCAGTATTTT.